One and the same sample provided the 6 T cell receptor beta chains below, sequenced in a study of blood T cell repertoires in COVID-19. Data came from immunoSEQ multiplex PCR; TCRdb stores just in-frame clones and leaves some out. Among more than 85,000 clones, 87% were seen once, and the ten largest hold 5% to 6.5%. Material: peripheral blood. These receptors were taken from a woman between 45 and 60 years old with COVID-19, enrolled during active disease.

This rearrangement joins TRBV2 to TRBJ2-3; a possible D gene is TRBD2 (6 bases). CDR3 length equals 15 residues. Trimming took off 7 bases at V and 6 bases at J, with 20 bases between the two ends. Germline V gives CDR1 SNHLY, CDR2 FYNNEI. The CDR3 is CASKVGLAYGDTQYF. The CDR3 nucleotides read TGTGCCAGCAAGGTGGGACTCGCGTATGGGGATACGCAGTATTTT.

The V and J genes are TRBV12-5 and TRBJ2-2; D remains unclear. V lost 7 bases, J lost 2 bases, and 8 bases lay in between. Germline V lookup: CDR1 LGHNT, CDR2 FRNRAP. The CDR3 has 13 residues. The CDR3 DNA sequence: TGTGCTAGTGATATTTCCAACACCGGGGAGCTGTTTTTT. Translation gives CASDISNTGELFF.

The rearrangement links TRBV6-2 or TRBV6-3 to TRBJ1-2; D remains unclear. The CDR3 spans 12 residues. V lost 4 bases to trimming and J lost 4 bases, with 7 bases between them. Germline CDR1 reads MNHEY; CDR2 reads SVGEGT. CDR3 nucleotide sequence: TGTGCCAGCAGTTCATCGGGCTATGGCTACACCTTC. Translating gives CASSSSGYGYTF.

The V call is TRBV29-1, the J call TRBJ2-5, with 12 bases lining up with TRBD2. This CDR3 contains 15 residues. Germline V CDR1 and CDR2: SQVTM, ANQGSEA. Trimming took 5 bases from V and 5 from J; bases not matched to a gene: 9. The CDR3 region has the DNA TGCAGCGTTTGTAAAGGACTAGCGGGGTTGGAGACCCAGTACTTC. Encoded protein: CSVCKGLAGLETQYF.

The chain carries TRBV18 and TRBJ1-4, with 10 bases matching TRBD1. CDR1 is KGHSH and CDR2 is LQKENI in the germline V gene. After removal of 7 bases from V and 5 bases from J, the junction contained 1 base not matched to a gene. The CDR3 length is 13 residues. This CDR3 is CASWDRGNEKLFF. The CDR3 region has the DNA TGTGCCAGCTGGGACAGGGGAAATGAAAAACTGTTTTTT. The full variable domain, with the rest looked up from reference TRBV18 and TRBJ1-4, is NAGVMQNPRHLVRRRGQEARLRCSPMKGHSHVYWYRQLPEEGLKFMVYLQKENIIDESGMPKERFSAEFPKEGPSILRIQQVVRGDSAAYFCASWDRGNEKLFFGSGTQLSVL.

This clone has a handful of counts. V usage is TRBV3-1 (or the pseudogene TRBV3-2) and J usage is TRBJ1-2; tentative D call: TRBD1 (5 bases). In germline, CDR1 is LGHDT, CDR2 YNNKEL (reference sequence). The length of the CDR3 is 14 residues. The germline V and J ends were trimmed by 0 bases and 12 bases, with 17 bases remaining between them. The DNA of the CDR3 is TGTGCCAGCAGCCAAGACGTCCAGGGATTATCGAACACCTTC. This encodes CASSQDVQGLSNTF.